What follows are 23 T cell receptor beta chains derived from one specimen sequenced in a study of T cells in Graves' hyperthyroidism and ophthalmopathy. Amplified TCR beta CDR3 regions came from RNA transcripts. First-round RT-PCR with HTBI primers amplified the TCR CDR3 region. TCRdb recomputed calls from the multiplex PCR reads with MiXCR, one row per CDR3 protein. In the table there are 300,000 to 500,000 distinct CDR3 sequences, about 16% of which are singletons. Material: blood. These receptors were taken from a woman aged 25 to 39 with Graves' hyperthyroidism.

In its sample, this clonotype was seen many times. The chain links TRBV6-5 to TRBJ1-2, with D unclear. The V end was cut by 2 bases, the J end by 5 bases, with 12 bases between. CDR1 is MNHEY and CDR2 is SVGAGI in the germline V gene. The CDR3 contains 14 residues. The CDR3 DNA reads TGTGCCAGCAGTTACATGCCGGGCGGGTATGGCTACACCTTC. Translation: CASSYMPGGYGYTF.

This clonotype was observed many times. The chain joins TRBV18 to TRBJ1-4; D is perhaps TRBD1 (5 bases). The V and J ends lost 2 bases and 6 bases respectively, with 19 bases between them. This CDR3 comprises 17 residues. Germline V gene data show CDR1 as KGHSH and CDR2 as LQKENI. CDR3: CASSPLGRPDGDEKLFF. The DNA of the CDR3 is TGTGCCAGCTCACCATTGGGACGCCCTGACGGTGATGAAAAACTGTTTTTT.

The CDR3 region is CSARVRVAQGTQETQYF. As DNA, the CDR3 is TGCAGTGCTAGAGTTAGGGTAGCGCAGGGGACCCAAGAGACCCAGTACTTC. The chain recombines TRBV20-1 with TRBJ2-5, with D perhaps matching TRBD1 (6 bases). The CDR3 length is 17 residues. V lost 1 base to trimming and J lost 1 base, with 19 bases between them. Per germline, CDR1 DFQATT and CDR2 SNEGSKA (reference sequence).

Regarding this clonotype: The junction does not match germline at one end; this may be a read error. The rearrangement joins TRBV6-1 to TRBJ2-5; maybe TRBD2 (6 bases). Germline V gene sequence: CDR1 MNHNS, CDR2 SASEGT. CDR3 size: 14 residues. The CDR3 DNA reads TGTGCCAGCAATGAACGGGGACTCCAAGAGACCCAGTACTTC. This encodes CASNERGLQETQYF.

Of note for this clonotype: At one boundary the junction diverges from the germline segment, which might be a read error. The V gene is TRBV3-1, the J gene TRBJ1-1; tentative D call: TRBD1 (5 bases). Germline assignment: CDR1 LGHDT and CDR2 YNNKEL (reference sequence). The CDR3 has 11 amino acids. The DNA of the CDR3 is TGTGCCAGCAGCCAATCGTCGGGGCGGATCTTT. Its translation is CASSQSSGRIF.

This clonotype was picked up many times. The J gene is TRBJ2-3, the V gene TRBV3-1; D unresolved. Germline V gene data show CDR1 as LGHDT and CDR2 as YNNKEL (reference sequence). The ends were cut back, 0 bases at V and 10 bases at J, with 5 bases in the middle. The CDR3 is made up of 11 amino acids. CDR3 sequence: CASSQDLAQYF. The CDR3 DNA reads as TGTGCCAGCAGCCAAGATTTAGCGCAGTATTTT.

This clonotype was detected only a few times. V is TRBV7-3 and J is TRBJ2-5, with 7 bases fitting TRBD1. V lost 5 bases to trimming and J lost 0 bases; unmatched junction nucleotides: 9. Germline-derived CDR1 and CDR2 are SGHTA and FQGTGA. CDR3 length equals 16 residues. CDR3 sequence (DNA): TGTGCCAGCAGCAAAGGGGGACAGCCCTACCAAGAGACCCAGTACTTC. Residues: CASSKGGQPYQETQYF.

This clonotype was counted many times. The chain has TRBV7-8 and TRBJ2-6, with unresolved D. The CDR3 spans 16 residues. V lost 4 bases and J lost 0, with 10 bases in between. Germline V gene sequence: CDR1 SGHVS, CDR2 FQNEAQ. The CDR3: CASSSSLISGANVLTF. The DNA for the CDR3 is TGTGCCAGCAGCTCCTCTTTAATCTCTGGGGCCAACGTCCTGACTTTC.

This clonotype came up many times. The chain uses TRBV20-1 and TRBJ1-1; the D is unclear. The CDR3 length is 13 residues. The V and J ends lost 7 bases and 1 base respectively, with 13 bases between them. Germline CDR1 and CDR2: DFQATT and SNEGSKA (reference sequence). CDR3 sequence (DNA): TGCAGTGTCCCGGCTTCAAAGAACACTGAAGCTTTCTTT. Encoded protein: CSVPASKNTEAFF.

In its sample, this clonotype was seen many times. The chain uses TRBV18 and TRBJ2-3; TRBD2 might be the D (6 bases). This CDR3 comprises 15 residues. Germline-derived CDR1 and CDR2 are KGHSH and LQKENI. V was pared by 5 bases and J by 4 bases, with 16 bases between. CDR3 nucleotides: TGTGCCAGCTCATTTCTCGGAGCGGGCGCAGATACGCAGTATTTT. Protein: CASSFLGAGADTQYF.

This chain links TRBV7-3 with TRBJ1-1; D is ambiguous. The CDR3 length is 14 residues. The germline gives CDR1 SGHTA, CDR2 FQGTGA. Trimming shortened V by 1 base and J by 3 bases, and 9 bases separated the two germline ends. The CDR3 nucleotides read TGTGCCAGCAGCTTAATGCCCGGGGACACTGAAGCTTTCTTT. It translates to CASSLMPGDTEAFF.

The table lists this clonotype with a few counts. V and J are TRBV6-1 and TRBJ1-5; D remains ambiguous. The CDR3 has 15 amino acids. The ends were cut back, 4 bases at V and 7 bases at J, with 17 bases in the middle. Germline-derived CDR1 and CDR2 are MNHNS and SASEGT. For the CDR3, the DNA is TGTGCCAGCAGTGTTGTGGTGGGGTTAGAGCAGCCCCAGCATTTT. Protein: CASSVVVGLEQPQHF.

This chain links TRBV5-4 with TRBJ1-1, with 8 nucleotides matching TRBD1. The V segment lost 5 bases and the J segment 3 bases; nucleotides outside the gene matches: 15. Looked up from germline, CDR1 is SGHNT and CDR2 is YYREEE (reference sequence). The CDR3 consists of 17 residues. CDR3 DNA: TGTGCCAGCAGACCTAACAGGGGGAGCTGGTCGGACACTGAAGCTTTCTTT. It codes for CASRPNRGSWSDTEAFF.

This clonotype was counted at least ten times. The V gene is TRBV6-1, the J gene TRBJ1-5; TRBD1 matches at 7 bases. This CDR3 region has 14 residues. V lost 6 bases and J lost 4; bases outside the gene matches: 6. Germline V gene data show CDR1 as MNHNS and CDR2 as SASEGT. CDR3 sequence reads: CASSRTGVNQPQHF. In nucleotides, the CDR3 is TGTGCCAGCAGCCGAACAGGGGTGAATCAGCCCCAGCATTTT.

This clonotype has more than one count but fewer than ten. This rearrangement joins TRBV3-1 to TRBJ1-5, with 7 bases lining up with TRBD1. The V segment lost 6 bases and the J segment 0 bases; nucleotides outside the gene matches: 2. The length of the CDR3 is 14 residues. CDR1 LGHDT and CDR2 YNNKEL come from the germline V gene (reference sequence). CDR3 DNA sequence: TGTGCCAGCAGTCGACAGGGTAGCAATCAGCCCCAGCATTTT. It translates to CASSRQGSNQPQHF.

The sample holds a few counts of this clonotype. The genes are TRBV15 and TRBJ2-2, with TRBD2 identical over 8 bases. The V gene's germline CDR1 is LNHNV and CDR2 YYDKDF (reference sequence). V was pared by 4 bases and J by 4 bases, with 2 bases of the junction left unmatched. This CDR3 comprises 14 residues. The CDR3 DNA follows: TGTGCCACCAGCAAAGGGACTAGCACCGGGGAGCTGTTTTTT. Its translation: CATSKGTSTGELFF. The whole variable domain, remainder taken from reference TRBV15 and TRBJ2-2, is DAMVIQNPRYQVTQFGKPVTLSCSQTLNHNVMYWYQQKSSQAPKLLFHYYDKDFNNEADTPDNFQSRRPNTSFCFLDIRSPGLGDTAMYLCATSKGTSTGELFFGEGSRLTVL.

This chain connects TRBV4-1 to TRBJ1-2; D is unresolved. This CDR3 is 16 amino acids long. Trimming took 6 bases from V and 2 from J, leaving 19 bases between them. In germline, CDR1 is MGHRA, CDR2 YSYEKL. The CDR3 reads CASSETSSNPNYGYTF. The CDR3 region has the DNA TGCGCCAGCAGTGAGACATCCTCCAATCCCAACTATGGCTACACCTTC.

Turning to this clonotype: Being one base from a much bigger clone, this may be a read error. The CDR3 does not end in the conserved phenylalanine or tryptophan, so this is likely a read error. The rearrangement joins TRBV20-1 to TRBJ2-1; D possibly corresponds to TRBD1 (6 bases). Germline V gene lookup returns CDR1 DFQATT and CDR2 SNEGSKA (reference sequence). This CDR3 spans 17 amino acids. The V end lost 3 bases, the J end lost 6 bases, and 24 bases lay between the germline ends. The CDR3 DNA sequence: TGCAGTGCTAGTCCGGGACACCTCACTCCCTCTCGCAATGAGCAGTTCTCC. This gives the protein CSASPGHLTPSRNEQFS.

The chain links TRBV5-8 to TRBJ2-3; 9 bases line up with TRBD2. Germline lookup yields CDR1 SGHTS and CDR2 YDEGEE. This CDR3 has 16 amino acids. With 4 bases clipped from V and 4 bases from J, the junction kept 10 bases outside the gene matches. The CDR3 DNA reads TGTGCCAGCAGCCGGGCTATATTAGCGGGGGCAGATACGCAGTATTTT. It specifies CASSRAILAGADTQYF.

As for this clonotype: It may be a read error: a sequence one base away is much more abundant. The chain joins TRBV7-9 to TRBJ2-3; maybe TRBD1 (5 bases). The DNA end lines up better with TRBJ1-5; the J call may be wrong. CDR3 length equals 14 residues. Germline assignment: CDR1 SEHNR and CDR2 FQNEAQ (reference sequence). This chain's CDR3 is CASARDFHTDTQHF. The CDR3 DNA reads TGTGCCAGCGCTAGGGACTTTCACACAGATACGCAGCATTTT.

This clonotype was seen at least ten times. The chain recombines TRBV10-3 with TRBJ2-5; 15 positions match TRBD2. This CDR3 has 18 residues. The V and J ends lost 0 bases and 2 bases, in that order; junction bases with no gene match: 4. Per germline, CDR1 ENHRY and CDR2 SYGVKD. The CDR3 nucleotides read TGTGCCATCAGTGAGTCCTGGACTAGCGGGAGGGTACAAGAGACCCAGTACTTC. Translating gives CAISESWTSGRVQETQYF.

There are a few counts of this clonotype. The chain employs TRBV19 and TRBJ2-3; 8 bases match TRBD1. Germline lookup yields CDR1 LNHDA and CDR2 SQIVND (reference sequence). The V and J ends lost 4 bases and 6 bases, in that order; junction bases with no gene match: 3. The CDR3 spans 13 residues. CDR3 DNA: TGTGCCAGTAGTAATCGACAGGGGGATACGCAGTATTTT. Translation gives CASSNRQGDTQYF.

In DNA form, the CDR3 reads TGCAGTGCTAGAGGCGGGACAGGGACTAACTATGGCTACACCTTC. Translating gives CSARGGTGTNYGYTF. The chain carries TRBV20-1 and TRBJ1-2; 9 nucleotides line up with TRBD1. CDR1 is DFQATT, CDR2 SNEGSKA, per germline (reference sequence). This CDR3 is 15 amino acids long. The J segment lost 0 bases and the V segment lost 1 base, leaving 3 bases of the junction unmatched.